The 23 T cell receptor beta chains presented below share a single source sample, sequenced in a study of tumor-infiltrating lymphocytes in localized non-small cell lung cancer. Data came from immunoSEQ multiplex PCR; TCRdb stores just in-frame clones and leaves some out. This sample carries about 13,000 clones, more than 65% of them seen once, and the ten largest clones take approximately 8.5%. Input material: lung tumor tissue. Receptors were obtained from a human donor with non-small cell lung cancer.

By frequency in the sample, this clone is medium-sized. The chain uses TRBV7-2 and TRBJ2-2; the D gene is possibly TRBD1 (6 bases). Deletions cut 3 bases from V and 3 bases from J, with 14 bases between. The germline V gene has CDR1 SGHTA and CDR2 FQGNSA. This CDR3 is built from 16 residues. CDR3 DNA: TGTGCCAGCAGCTTCCGACAGGATCTTTACACCGGGGAGCTGTTTTTT. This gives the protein CASSFRQDLYTGELFF.

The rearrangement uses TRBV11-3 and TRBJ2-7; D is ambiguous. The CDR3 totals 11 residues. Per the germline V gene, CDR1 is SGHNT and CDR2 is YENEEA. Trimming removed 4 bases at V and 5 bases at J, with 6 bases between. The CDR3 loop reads CASSSGHEQYF. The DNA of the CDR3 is TGTGCCAGCAGCTCTGGCCACGAGCAGTACTTC. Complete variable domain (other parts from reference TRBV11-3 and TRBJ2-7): EAGVVQSPRYKIIEKKQPVAFWCNPISGHNTLYWYLQNLGQGPELLIRYENEEAVDDSQLPKDRFSAERLKGVDSTLKIQPAELGDSAVYLCASSSGHEQYFGPGTRLTVT.

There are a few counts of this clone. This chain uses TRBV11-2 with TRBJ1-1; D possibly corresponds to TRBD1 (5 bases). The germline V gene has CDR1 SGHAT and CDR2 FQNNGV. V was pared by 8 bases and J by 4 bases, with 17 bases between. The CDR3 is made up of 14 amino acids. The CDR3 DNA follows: TGTGCCAGCGCTATCGGGGGGATCGGCACTGAAGCTTTCTTT. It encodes CASAIGGIGTEAFF.

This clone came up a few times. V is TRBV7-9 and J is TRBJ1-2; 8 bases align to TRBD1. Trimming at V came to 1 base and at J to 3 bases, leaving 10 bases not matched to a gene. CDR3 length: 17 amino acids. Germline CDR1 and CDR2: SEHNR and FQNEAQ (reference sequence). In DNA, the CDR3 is TGTGCCAGCAGCTTAGTTCCGGCAGGGGGCGCCGACTATGGCTACACCTTC. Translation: CASSLVPAGGADYGYTF.

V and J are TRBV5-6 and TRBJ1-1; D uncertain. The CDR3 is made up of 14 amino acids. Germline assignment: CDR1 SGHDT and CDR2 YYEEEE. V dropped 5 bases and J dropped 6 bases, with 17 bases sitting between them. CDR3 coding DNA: TGTGCCAGCAGGGCAAAGTCGGGATCCGCTGAAGCTTTCTTT. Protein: CASRAKSGSAEAFF. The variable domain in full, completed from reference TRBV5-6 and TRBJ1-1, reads DAGVTQSPTHLIKTRGQQVTLRCSPKSGHDTVSWYQQALGQGPQFIFQYYEEEERQRGNFPDRFSGHQFPNYSSELNVNALLLGDSALYLCASRAKSGSAEAFFGQGTRLTVV.

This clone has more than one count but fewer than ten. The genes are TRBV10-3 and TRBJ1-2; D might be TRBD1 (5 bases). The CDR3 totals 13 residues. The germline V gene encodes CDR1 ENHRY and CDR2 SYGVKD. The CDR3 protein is CASSGPANYGYTF. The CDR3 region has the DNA TGTGCATCCTCGGGGCCTGCTAACTATGGCTACACCTTC.

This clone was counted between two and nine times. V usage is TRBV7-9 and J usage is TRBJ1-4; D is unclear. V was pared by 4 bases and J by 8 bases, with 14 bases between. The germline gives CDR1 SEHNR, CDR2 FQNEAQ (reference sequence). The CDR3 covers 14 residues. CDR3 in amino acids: CASSSFEEEEKLFF. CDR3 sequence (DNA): TGTGCCAGCAGCTCATTCGAAGAGGAGGAAAAACTGTTTTTT.

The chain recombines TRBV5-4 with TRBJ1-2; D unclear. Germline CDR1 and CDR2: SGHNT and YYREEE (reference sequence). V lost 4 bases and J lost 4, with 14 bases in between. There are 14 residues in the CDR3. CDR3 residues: CASSRVEISYGYTF. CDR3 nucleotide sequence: TGTGCCAGCAGCCGCGTCGAAATATCCTATGGCTACACCTTC. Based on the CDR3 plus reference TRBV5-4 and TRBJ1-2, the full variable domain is ETGVTQSPTHLIKTRGQQVTLRCSSQSGHNTVSWYQQALGQGPQFIFQYYREEENGRGNFPPRFSGLQFPNYSSELNVNALELDDSALYLCASSRVEISYGYTFGSGTRLTVV.

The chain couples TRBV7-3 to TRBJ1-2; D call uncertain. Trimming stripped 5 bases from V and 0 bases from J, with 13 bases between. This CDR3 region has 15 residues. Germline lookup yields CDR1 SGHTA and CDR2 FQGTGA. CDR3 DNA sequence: TGTGCCAGCAGCCCCCGGATCGGGCCTAACTATGGCTACACCTTC. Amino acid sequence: CASSPRIGPNYGYTF. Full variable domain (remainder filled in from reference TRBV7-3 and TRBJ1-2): GAGVSQTPSNKVTEKGKYVELRCDPISGHTALYWYRQSLGQGPEFLIYFQGTGAADDSGLPNDRFFAVRPEGSVSTLKIQRTERGDSAVYLCASSPRIGPNYGYTFGSGTRLTVV.

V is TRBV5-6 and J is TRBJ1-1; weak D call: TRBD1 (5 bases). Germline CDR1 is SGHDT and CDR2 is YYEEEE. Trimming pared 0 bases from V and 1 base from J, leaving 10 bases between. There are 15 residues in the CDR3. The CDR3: CASSLGGTWNTEAFF. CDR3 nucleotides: TGTGCCAGCAGCTTGGGAGGGACCTGGAACACTGAAGCTTTCTTT.

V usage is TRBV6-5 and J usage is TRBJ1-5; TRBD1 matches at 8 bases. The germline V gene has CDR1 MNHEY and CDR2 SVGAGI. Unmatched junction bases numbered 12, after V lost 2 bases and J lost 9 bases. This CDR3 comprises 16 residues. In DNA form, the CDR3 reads TGTGCCAGCAGTTACCTTGAAGGACAGGGACCAGGGCCCCAGCATTTT. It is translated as CASSYLEGQGPGPQHF.

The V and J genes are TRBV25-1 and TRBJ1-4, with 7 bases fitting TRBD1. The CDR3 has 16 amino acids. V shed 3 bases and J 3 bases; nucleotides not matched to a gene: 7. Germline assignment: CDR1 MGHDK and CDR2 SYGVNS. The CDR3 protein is CASSEAGGRANEKLFF. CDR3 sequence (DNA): TGTGCCAGCAGTGAGGCAGGGGGGCGGGCTAATGAAAAACTGTTTTTT.

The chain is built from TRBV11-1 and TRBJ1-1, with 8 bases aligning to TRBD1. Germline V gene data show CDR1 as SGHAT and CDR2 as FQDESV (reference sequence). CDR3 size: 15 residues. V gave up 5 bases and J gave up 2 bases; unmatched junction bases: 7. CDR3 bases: TGTGCCAGCAGCCCTGACAGGGGAATAAACACTGAAGCTTTCTTT. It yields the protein CASSPDRGINTEAFF.

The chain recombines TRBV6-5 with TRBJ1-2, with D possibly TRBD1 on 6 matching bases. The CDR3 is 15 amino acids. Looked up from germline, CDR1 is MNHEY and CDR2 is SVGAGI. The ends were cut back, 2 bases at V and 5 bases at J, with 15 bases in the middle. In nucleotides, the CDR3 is TGTGCCAGCAGTTACGGGGGGGGCGCAGGATATGGCTACACCTTC. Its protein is CASSYGGGAGYGYTF.

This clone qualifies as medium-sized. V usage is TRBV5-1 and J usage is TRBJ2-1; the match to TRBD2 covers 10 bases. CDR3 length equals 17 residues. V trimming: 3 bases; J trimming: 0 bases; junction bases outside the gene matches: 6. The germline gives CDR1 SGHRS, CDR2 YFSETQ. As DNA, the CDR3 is TGCGCCAGCAGCTCCGGACTAGCGGCCGGCTCCTACAATGAGCAGTTCTTC. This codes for CASSSGLAAGSYNEQFF.

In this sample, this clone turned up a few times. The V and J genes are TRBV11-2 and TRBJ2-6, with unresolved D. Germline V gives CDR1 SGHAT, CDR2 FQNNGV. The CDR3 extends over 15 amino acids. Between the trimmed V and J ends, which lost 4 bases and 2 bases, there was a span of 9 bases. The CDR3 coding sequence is TGTGCCAGCAGCTCCGGTGAGGCTGGGGCCAACGTCCTGACTTTC. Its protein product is CASSSGEAGANVLTF.

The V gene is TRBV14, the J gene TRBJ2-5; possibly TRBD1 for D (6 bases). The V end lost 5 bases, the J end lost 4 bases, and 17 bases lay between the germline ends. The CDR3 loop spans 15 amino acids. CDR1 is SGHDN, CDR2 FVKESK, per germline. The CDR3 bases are TGTGCCAGCAGCTTTTCCAGGGGTTGGAGAGAGACCCAGTACTTC. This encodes CASSFSRGWRETQYF.

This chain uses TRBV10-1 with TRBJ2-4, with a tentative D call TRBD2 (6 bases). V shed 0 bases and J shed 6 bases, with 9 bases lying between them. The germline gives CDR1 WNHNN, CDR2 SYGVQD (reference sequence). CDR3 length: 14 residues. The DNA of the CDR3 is TGCGCCAGCAGTGAGTCGGGGGGAACAAACATTCAGTACTTC. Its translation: CASSESGGTNIQYF.

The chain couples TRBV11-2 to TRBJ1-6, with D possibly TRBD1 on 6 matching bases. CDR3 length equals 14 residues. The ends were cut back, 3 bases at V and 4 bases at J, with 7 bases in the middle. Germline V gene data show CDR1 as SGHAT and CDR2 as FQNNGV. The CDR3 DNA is TGTGCCAGCAGCTTCCAGGGGTATAATTCACCCCTCCACTTT. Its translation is CASSFQGYNSPLHF.

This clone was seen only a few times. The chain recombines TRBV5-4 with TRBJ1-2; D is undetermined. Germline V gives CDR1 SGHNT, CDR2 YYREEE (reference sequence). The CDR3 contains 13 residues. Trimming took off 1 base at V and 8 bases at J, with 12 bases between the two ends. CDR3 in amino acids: CASSLSLDGGYTF. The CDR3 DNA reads TGTGCCAGCAGCTTGTCCTTGGATGGGGGCTACACCTTC.

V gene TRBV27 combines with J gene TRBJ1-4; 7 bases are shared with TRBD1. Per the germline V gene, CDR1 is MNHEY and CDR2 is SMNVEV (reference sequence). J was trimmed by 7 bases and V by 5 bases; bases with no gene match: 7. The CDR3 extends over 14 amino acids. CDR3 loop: CASSKQGFGEKLFF. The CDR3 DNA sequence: TGTGCCAGCAGTAAACAGGGGTTTGGTGAAAAACTGTTTTTT.

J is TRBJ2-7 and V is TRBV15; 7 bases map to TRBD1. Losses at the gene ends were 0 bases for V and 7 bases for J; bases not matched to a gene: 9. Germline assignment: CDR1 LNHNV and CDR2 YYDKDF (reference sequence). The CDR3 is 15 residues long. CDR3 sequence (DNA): TGTGCCACCAGCAGAGACTTGACAGGGACGGGGGAGCAGTACTTC. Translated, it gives CATSRDLTGTGEQYF.

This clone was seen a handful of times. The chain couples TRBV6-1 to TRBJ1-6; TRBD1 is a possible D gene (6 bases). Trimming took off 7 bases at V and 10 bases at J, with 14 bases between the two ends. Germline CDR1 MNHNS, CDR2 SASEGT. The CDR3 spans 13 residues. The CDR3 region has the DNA TGTGCCAGCATCGATGGGGGGCAATCACCCCTCCACTTT. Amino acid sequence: CASIDGGQSPLHF.